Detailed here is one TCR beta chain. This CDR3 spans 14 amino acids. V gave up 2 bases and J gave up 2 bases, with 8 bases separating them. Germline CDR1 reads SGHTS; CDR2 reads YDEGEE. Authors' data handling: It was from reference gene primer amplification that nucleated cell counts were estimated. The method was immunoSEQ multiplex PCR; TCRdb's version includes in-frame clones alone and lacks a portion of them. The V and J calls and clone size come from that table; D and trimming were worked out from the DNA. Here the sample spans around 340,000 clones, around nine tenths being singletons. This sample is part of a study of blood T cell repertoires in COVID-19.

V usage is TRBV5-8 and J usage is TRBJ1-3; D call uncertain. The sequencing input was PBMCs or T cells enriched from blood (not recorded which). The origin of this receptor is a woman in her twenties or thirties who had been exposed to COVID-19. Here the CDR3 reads CASSFEVAGNTIYF. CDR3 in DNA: TGTGCCAGCAGCTTTGAAGTAGCTGGAAACACCATATATTTT.